This T cell receptor beta chain was observed in a study of OX40 agonist ivuxolimab in advanced cancers. Overall study findings and caveats: Clonal expansion was among the lowest in partial responders at 0.1-3.0 mg/kg, especially CD8+.

Germline CDR1 SGHRS, CDR2 YFSETQ. The ends lost 3 bases at V and 6 bases at J; junction bases unmatched: 7. The length of the CDR3 is 15 residues. Repertoires were generated with immunoSEQ multiplex PCR, while TCRdb's copy carries only in-frame clones and drops some. The table includes 110,000 or so clones, 91% detected once. Concerning this clone: The target antigen is unknown.

The source of this sequence is an adult with an advanced solid tumor such as melanoma, head and neck, liver or kidney cancer. The sample consisted of CD4+ or CD8+ T cells sorted from blood, taken in a trial of the OX40 agonist ivuxolimab. V and J are TRBV5-1 and TRBJ2-1; TRBD2 agrees at 9 bases. Here the CDR3 reads CASSSSGTSLNEQFF. Written as DNA, the CDR3 is TGCGCCAGCAGCTCATCCGGGACTAGCCTCAATGAGCAGTTCTTC.